Below, 29 T cell receptor beta chains from the same sample are listed, as sequenced in a study of sequential checkpoint blockade in melanoma. Treatment in this sample: randomized to nivolumab then ipilimumab (arm A) or the reverse (arm B). Profiling relied on immunoSEQ multiplex PCR, and the TCRdb table lists in-frame clones only, not all of them. This sample has roughly 34,000 clones, with about 86% found just once. The source material was CD8+ T cells sorted from blood (inferred from file names), sampled from a patient given nivolumab and ipilimumab in sequence. The source of these receptors is a human donor with melanoma.

This clone occurred once. The rearrangement uses TRBV14 and TRBJ2-7; 7 bases are a match to TRBD1. This CDR3 is built from 15 residues. In germline, CDR1 is SGHDN, CDR2 FVKESK. Trimming at V came to 3 bases and at J to 4 bases, leaving 9 bases not matched to a gene. This CDR3 is CASSQDRRVGYEQYF. DNA of the CDR3: TGTGCCAGCAGCCAGGACAGGCGAGTTGGGTACGAGCAGTACTTC. The full variable domain, its missing parts supplied by reference TRBV14 and TRBJ2-7, is EAGVTQFPSHSVIEKGQTVTLRCDPISGHDNLYWYRRVMGKEIKFLLHFVKESKQDESGMPNNRFLAERTGGTYSTLKVQPAELEDSGVYFCASSQDRRVGYEQYFGPGTRLTVT.

The chain carries TRBV7-6 and TRBJ2-7, with a tentative D call TRBD1 (6 bases). The ends were cut back, 5 bases at V and 1 base at J, with 12 bases in the middle. CDR3 size: 14 residues. Germline values: CDR1 SGHVS, CDR2 FNYEAQ. Here the CDR3 DNA reads TGTGCCAGCAGCCAGGACAGCGCGTCCTACGAGCAGTACTTC. Translation: CASSQDSASYEQYF.

The chain uses TRBV5-1 and TRBJ1-1; possibly TRBD1 for D (6 bases). V was pared by 6 bases and J by 2 bases, with 17 bases between. The CDR3 is made up of 15 amino acids. Germline CDR1 is SGHRS and CDR2 is YFSETQ. The CDR3 nucleotides read TGCGCCAGCATCCCCTTCCCAGGGGCAAACACTGAAGCTTTCTTT. Translating gives CASIPFPGANTEAFF.

The rearrangement links TRBV5-1 to TRBJ2-7; 8 bases align to TRBD1. This CDR3 comprises 14 residues. Per germline, CDR1 SGHRS and CDR2 YFSETQ. V gave up 4 bases and J gave up 3 bases; unmatched junction bases: 6. The CDR3 spells CASSADRGVYEQYF. The CDR3 DNA is TGCGCCAGCAGCGCCGACAGGGGAGTCTACGAGCAGTACTTC.

The rearrangement uses TRBV7-2 and TRBJ2-5; maybe TRBD2 (6 bases). The germline V and J ends were trimmed by 5 bases and 5 bases, with 15 bases remaining between them. Germline CDR1 SGHTA, CDR2 FQGNSA. The CDR3 spans 14 residues. CDR3 region: CASSRVELAETQYF. DNA for the CDR3: TGTGCCAGCAGCCGAGTGGAACTAGCCGAGACCCAGTACTTC. Based on the CDR3 plus reference TRBV7-2 and TRBJ2-5, the full variable domain is GAGVSQSPSNKVTEKGKDVELRCDPISGHTALYWYRQSLGQGLEFLIYFQGNSAPDKSGLPSDRFSAERTGGSVSTLTIQRTQQEDSAVYLCASSRVELAETQYFGPGTRLLVL.

The DNA for the CDR3 is TGTGCCACGGAGGGGCCGCAGCCTGAGCAGTTCTTC. It encodes CATEGPQPEQFF. The chain joins TRBV10-3 to TRBJ2-1; perhaps TRBD2 as D (6 bases). The CDR3 is 12 amino acids. Germline CDR1 ENHRY, CDR2 SYGVKD. With 10 bases removed from V and 9 bases from J, the gap between germline ends came to 16 bases.

The chain is built from TRBV6-4 and TRBJ2-3; no definite D call. From germline, CDR1 is MRHNA and CDR2 SNTAGT. Trimming cost V 6 bases and J 5 bases, with 12 bases left between them. The CDR3 extends over 13 amino acids. The CDR3 spells CASSAAPQDTQYF. In DNA form, the CDR3 reads TGTGCCAGCAGCGCCGCGCCGCAAGATACGCAGTATTTT.

This chain joins TRBV7-8 and TRBJ2-7, with 8 positions matching TRBD2. V gave up 3 bases and J gave up 3 bases; unmatched junction bases: 7. Germline values: CDR1 SGHVS, CDR2 FQNEAQ. This CDR3 spans 15 amino acids. CDR3 protein: CASSLGSGSNYEQYF. For the CDR3, the DNA is TGTGCCAGCAGCTTGGGGAGCGGGAGTAACTACGAGCAGTACTTC.

The chain carries TRBV27 and TRBJ1-2, with 7 bases fitting TRBD1. V trimming: 6 bases; J trimming: 6 bases; junction bases outside the gene matches: 7. The CDR3 length is 13 residues. Germline V gives CDR1 MNHEY, CDR2 SMNVEV (reference sequence). The CDR3 sequence: CASRQGYFDGYTF. CDR3 nucleotide sequence: TGTGCCAGCAGACAGGGGTACTTCGATGGCTACACCTTC.

V gene TRBV19 combines with J gene TRBJ2-2; D ambiguous. Trimming removed 5 bases from V and 2 bases from J, with 9 bases in between. The CDR3 is 14 residues long. Germline V CDR1 and CDR2: LNHDA, SQIVND (reference sequence). CDR3 sequence: CASSVGVNTGELFF. CDR3 nucleotides: TGTGCCAGTAGTGTGGGCGTTAACACCGGGGAGCTGTTTTTT.

The gene calls are TRBV11-2 and TRBJ1-6; no definite D call. CDR3 length equals 14 residues. Germline values: CDR1 SGHAT, CDR2 FQNNGV. The germline V and J ends were trimmed by 3 bases and 3 bases, with 6 bases remaining between them. DNA for the CDR3: TGTGCCAGCAGCTTGGGGAGCTATAATTCACCCCTCCACTTT. Protein product: CASSLGSYNSPLHF. Using reference TRBV11-2 and TRBJ1-6 for the parts outside the CDR3, the full variable domain is EAGVAQSPRYKIIEKRQSVAFWCNPISGHATLYWYQQILGQGPKLLIQFQNNGVVDDSQLPKDRFSAERLKGVDSTLKIQPAKLEDSAVYLCASSLGSYNSPLHFGNGTRLTVT.

The rearrangement joins TRBV7-2 to TRBJ1-1; 7 nucleotides agree with TRBD1. V lost 2 bases to trimming and J lost 3 bases; unmatched junction nucleotides: 0. This CDR3 region has 13 residues. From germline, CDR1 is SGHTA and CDR2 FQGNSA. CDR3 protein: CASSLTGDTEAFF. CDR3 nucleotide sequence: TGTGCCAGCAGCTTAACAGGGGACACTGAAGCTTTCTTT.

The chain links TRBV10-1 to TRBJ2-2, with 9 nucleotides matching TRBD2. V lost 8 bases, J lost 2 bases, and 9 bases stayed unmatched. Germline assignment: CDR1 WNHNN and CDR2 SYGVQD (reference sequence). The CDR3 runs to 16 residues. This chain's CDR3 is CASPVAGGPNTGELFF. The DNA of the CDR3 is TGCGCCAGCCCTGTCGCGGGAGGGCCAAACACCGGGGAGCTGTTTTTT.

The J gene is TRBJ2-1, the V gene TRBV28; weak D call: TRBD2 (6 bases). V lost 5 bases and J lost 1, with 15 bases in between. This CDR3 is built from 16 residues. The germline V gene has CDR1 MDHEN and CDR2 SYDVKM. The CDR3 DNA follows: TGTGCCAGCAGTAGGCGCCCGGAGGGGTCCTACAATGAGCAGTTCTTC. It is translated as CASSRRPEGSYNEQFF.

This clone was picked up one time. V is TRBV7-2 and J is TRBJ2-1; D gene unclear. Germline loops: CDR1 SGHTA, CDR2 FQGNSA. This CDR3 is built from 13 residues. Trimming left V 3 bases short and J 3 bases short, with 6 bases between. CDR3 protein: CASSFRLYNEQFF. The CDR3 DNA is TGTGCCAGCAGCTTCAGACTCTACAATGAGCAGTTCTTC.

The chain links TRBV5-1 to TRBJ2-1; unclear D gene. V was clipped by 0 bases and J by 6 bases, with 7 bases between them. CDR1 is SGHRS, CDR2 YFSETQ, per germline. The length of the CDR3 is 13 residues. As DNA, the CDR3 is TGCGCCAGCAGCTTGGCTAGTTTCAATGAGCAGTTCTTC. Translating gives CASSLASFNEQFF.

The rearrangement joins TRBV15 to TRBJ2-5; 7 bases fit TRBD1. Losses at the gene ends were 8 bases for V and 2 bases for J; bases not matched to a gene: 17. This CDR3 is 17 amino acids long. CDR1 is LNHNV and CDR2 is YYDKDF in the germline V gene (reference sequence). The CDR3 region has the DNA TGTGCCACCCAACCCGGAGTTGCGGACAGGAATCAAGAGACCCAGTACTTC. This sequence encodes CATQPGVADRNQETQYF. The full variable domain, completed using reference TRBV15 and TRBJ2-5, is DAMVIQNPRYQVTQFGKPVTLSCSQTLNHNVMYWYQQKSSQAPKLLFHYYDKDFNNEADTPDNFQSRRPNTSFCFLDIRSPGLGDTAMYLCATQPGVADRNQETQYFGPGTRLLVL.

V usage is TRBV27 and J usage is TRBJ2-1; 8 nucleotides match TRBD1. The CDR3 has 16 residues. V shed 5 bases and J 2 bases; nucleotides not matched to a gene: 8. Germline values: CDR1 MNHEY, CDR2 SMNVEV (reference sequence). The CDR3 bases are TGTGCCAGCAGTCATACCGGGACAGGTACCTACAATGAGCAGTTCTTC. This translates into CASSHTGTGTYNEQFF.

This chain uses TRBV2 with TRBJ1-6, with 8 bases identical to TRBD1. This CDR3 spans 16 amino acids. V lost 6 bases to trimming and J lost 6 bases; unmatched junction nucleotides: 10. Germline assignment: CDR1 SNHLY and CDR2 FYNNEI. CDR3 bases: TGTGCCAGCAGGCAAACTCAGGGGGCGCTTAATTCACCCCTCCACTTT. Its translation: CASRQTQGALNSPLHF.

The chain is built from TRBV19 and TRBJ1-1; TRBD1 agrees at 7 bases. Germline trimming cut 3 bases from V and 0 bases from J; bases unmatched to any gene: 1. The length of the CDR3 is 14 residues. Germline values: CDR1 LNHDA, CDR2 SQIVND (reference sequence). The CDR3 spells CASSIGTVNTEAFF. CDR3 DNA: TGTGCCAGTAGTATTGGGACAGTGAACACTGAAGCTTTCTTT.

The chain employs TRBV4-1 and TRBJ2-7; 11 nucleotides align to TRBD2. This CDR3 is built from 15 residues. Germline V gene lookup returns CDR1 MGHRA and CDR2 YSYEKL. CDR3 in DNA: TGCTCCATCAGCCAAGCTAGCGGGGGGTCCTACGAGCAGTACTTC. It encodes CSISQASGGSYEQYF.

This chain links TRBV5-6 with TRBJ2-2, with D possibly being TRBD1 (5 bases). Germline lookup yields CDR1 SGHDT and CDR2 YYEEEE. V was cut by 0 bases and J by 3 bases, with 9 bases left in between. The CDR3 has 15 amino acids. The CDR3 DNA is TGTGCCAGCAGCTTGGGGACATCCTACACCGGGGAGCTGTTTTTT. Translating gives CASSLGTSYTGELFF.

The chain has TRBV7-2 and TRBJ2-1, with TRBD2 identical over 7 bases. The CDR3 is made up of 16 amino acids. Trimming cost V 0 bases and J 9 bases; bases outside gene matches: 11. CDR1 and CDR2 from the germline V gene are SGHTA and FQGNSA. The CDR3 DNA follows: TGTGCCAGCAGCTTAGCGTCCGCGGGAGATCCCTGTGAGCAGTTCTTC. Encoded protein: CASSLASAGDPCEQFF.

This chain links TRBV2 with TRBJ2-7; 7 bases agree with TRBD1. Trimming removed 5 bases from V and 2 bases from J; junction bases left unmatched: 3. Germline V CDR1 and CDR2: SNHLY, FYNNEI. The CDR3 extends over 13 amino acids. This CDR3 reads CASSRTGAYEQYF. CDR3 sequence (DNA): TGTGCCAGCAGTAGGACAGGCGCCTACGAGCAGTACTTC.

This sequence joins TRBV25-1 and TRBJ1-2; 9 bases line up with TRBD1. CDR3 length: 15 amino acids. Germline CDR1 MGHDK, CDR2 SYGVNS. The ends lost 8 bases at V and 4 bases at J; junction bases unmatched: 11. The CDR3 DNA is TGTGCCAGCCGCTCGGGGACAGGGTGGATCTATGGCTACACCTTC. This gives the protein CASRSGTGWIYGYTF.

The V gene is TRBV27, the J gene TRBJ2-7, with 9 bases lining up with TRBD2. The V gene's germline CDR1 is MNHEY and CDR2 SMNVEV (reference sequence). CDR3 size: 16 residues. V lost 5 bases, J lost 3 bases, and 11 bases stayed unmatched. CDR3 coding DNA: TGTGCCAGCAGTCCAACGAGCGGGAGGTCAATCTACGAGCAGTACTTC. Protein: CASSPTSGRSIYEQYF.

The genes are TRBV27 and TRBJ2-7; D perhaps matches TRBD2 (5 bases). Germline V CDR1 and CDR2: MNHEY, SMNVEV (reference sequence). The CDR3 is 17 residues long. V was shortened by 4 bases and J by 3 bases, with 22 bases between the two germline ends. CDR3 amino acids: CASSSQGSGLPVYEQYF. The CDR3 DNA reads TGTGCCAGCAGTTCGCAAGGGAGTGGACTGCCGGTCTACGAGCAGTACTTC.

The chain combines TRBV5-1 with TRBJ1-2; 7 bases match TRBD1. The CDR3 consists of 15 residues. V shed 4 bases and J 0 bases; nucleotides not matched to a gene: 6. The germline CDR1 and CDR2 sequences are SGHRS and YFSETQ. This CDR3 is CASSPGGRTNYGYTF. The CDR3 DNA is TGCGCCAGCAGCCCAGGGGGTAGGACTAACTATGGCTACACCTTC. The variable domain in full, with the rest retrieved from reference TRBV5-1 and TRBJ1-2, is KAGVTQTPRYLIKTRGQQVTLSCSPISGHRSVSWYQQTPGQGLQFLFEYFSETQRNKGNFPGRFSGRQFSNSRSEMNVSTLELGDSALYLCASSPGGRTNYGYTFGSGTRLTVV.

Only a few counts were recorded for this clone. This chain links TRBV29-1 with TRBJ1-4; 8 bases map to TRBD1. V lost 4 bases and J lost 1; bases outside the gene matches: 2. Germline CDR1 SQVTM, CDR2 ANQGSEA. The CDR3 consists of 14 residues. Here the CDR3 reads CSVVQGGTNEKLFF. DNA for the CDR3: TGCAGCGTTGTACAGGGGGGAACTAATGAAAAACTGTTTTTT.